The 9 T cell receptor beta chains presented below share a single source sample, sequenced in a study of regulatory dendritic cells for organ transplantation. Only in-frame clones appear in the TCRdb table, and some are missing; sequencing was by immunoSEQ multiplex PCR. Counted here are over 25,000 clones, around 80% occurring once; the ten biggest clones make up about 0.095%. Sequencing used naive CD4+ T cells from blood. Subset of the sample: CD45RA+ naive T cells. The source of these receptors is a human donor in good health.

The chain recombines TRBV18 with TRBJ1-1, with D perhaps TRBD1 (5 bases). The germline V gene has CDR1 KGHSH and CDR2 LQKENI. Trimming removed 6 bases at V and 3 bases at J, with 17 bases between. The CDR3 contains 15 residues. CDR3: CASSPNPGGDTEAFF. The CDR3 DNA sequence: TGTGCCAGCTCGCCTAACCCGGGGGGGGACACTGAAGCTTTCTTT.

Written as DNA, the CDR3 is TGCGCCAGCAGCCAGAATGCGGGACAGAACTATGGCTACACCTTC. It translates to CASSQNAGQNYGYTF. The chain combines TRBV4-1 with TRBJ1-2; TRBD1 agrees at 7 bases. V trimming: 3 bases; J trimming: 2 bases; junction bases outside the gene matches: 6. The CDR3 is 15 residues long. The germline V gene encodes CDR1 MGHRA and CDR2 YSYEKL.

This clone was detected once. The CDR3, as DNA: TGTGCCAGCAGCGTAGGACAGGGGGCTTTTGGGACTGAAGCTTTCTTT. The encoded protein is CASSVGQGAFGTEAFF. The V gene is TRBV9, the J gene TRBJ1-1; 10 nucleotides agree with TRBD1. The CDR3 totals 16 residues. The germline V gene has CDR1 SGDLS and CDR2 YYNGEE. Germline trimming cut 0 bases from V and 5 bases from J; bases unmatched to any gene: 7.

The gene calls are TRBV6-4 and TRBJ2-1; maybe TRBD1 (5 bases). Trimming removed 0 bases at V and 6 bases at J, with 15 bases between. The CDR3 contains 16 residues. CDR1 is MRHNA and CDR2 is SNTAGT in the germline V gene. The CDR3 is CASSDSGSGQGNEQFF. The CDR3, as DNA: TGTGCCAGCAGTGACTCAGGCTCAGGTCAGGGCAATGAGCAGTTCTTC.

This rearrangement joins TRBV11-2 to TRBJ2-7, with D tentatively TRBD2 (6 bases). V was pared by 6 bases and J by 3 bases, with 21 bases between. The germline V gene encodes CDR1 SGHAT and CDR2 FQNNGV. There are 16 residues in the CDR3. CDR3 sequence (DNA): TGTGCCAGCAGTGGAGGGGCGGGGAGAGGGTTCTACGAGCAGTACTTC. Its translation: CASSGGAGRGFYEQYF.

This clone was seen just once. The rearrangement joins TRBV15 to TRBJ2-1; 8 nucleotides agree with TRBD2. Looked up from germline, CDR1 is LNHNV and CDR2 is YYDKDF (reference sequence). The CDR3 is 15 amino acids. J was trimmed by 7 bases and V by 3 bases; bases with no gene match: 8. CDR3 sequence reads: CATSSAGTSKNEQFF. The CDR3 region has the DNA TGTGCCACCAGCAGCGCCGGGACTAGTAAGAATGAGCAGTTCTTC.

This CDR3 reads CASRSAGANVLTF. DNA for the CDR3: TGTGCCAGCAGGTCGGCTGGGGCCAACGTCCTGACTTTC. The chain joins TRBV6-5 to TRBJ2-6, with D hard to call. Trimming left V 6 bases short and J 2 bases short, with 5 bases between. The germline V gene encodes CDR1 MNHEY and CDR2 SVGAGI. This CDR3 is 13 amino acids long.

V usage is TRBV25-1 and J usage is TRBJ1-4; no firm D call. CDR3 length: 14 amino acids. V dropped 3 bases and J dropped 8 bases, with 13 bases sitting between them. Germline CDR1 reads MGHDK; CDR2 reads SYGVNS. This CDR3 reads CASSDPSGGEKLFF. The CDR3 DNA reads TGTGCCAGCAGTGACCCTTCGGGTGGAGAAAAACTGTTTTTT.

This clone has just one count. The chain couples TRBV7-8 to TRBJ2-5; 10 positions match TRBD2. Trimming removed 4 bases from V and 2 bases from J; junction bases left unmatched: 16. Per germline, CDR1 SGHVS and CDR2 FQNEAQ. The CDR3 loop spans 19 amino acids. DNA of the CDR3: TGTGCCAGCAGCTCCCTAGCCTCCTACAGCGGGGGGGCTCAAGAGACCCAGTACTTC. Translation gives CASSSLASYSGGAQETQYF.